A single sample is the source of the 14 T cell receptor beta chains below, sequenced in a study of radiotherapy plus CTLA-4 blockade in lung cancer. Sequencing used immunoSEQ multiplex PCR; TCRdb keeps in-frame clones, though not all of them. The data show over 100,000 clones, approximately 90% seen once. The material sequenced was peripheral blood, taken from a patient treated with radiotherapy plus ipilimumab. The receptors were sampled from a human donor with non-small cell lung cancer that progressed on radiotherapy plus ipilimumab.

CDR3 in amino acids: CASSRWDGAEKLFF. The CDR3 DNA follows: TGTGCCAGTAGTAGGTGGGACGGTGCGGAAAAACTGTTTTTT. V and J are TRBV19 and TRBJ1-4; a weak D match, TRBD1 (5 bases). The V end lost 4 bases, the J end lost 8 bases, and 14 bases lay between the germline ends. Germline CDR1 and CDR2: LNHDA and SQIVND (reference sequence). The CDR3 consists of 14 residues.

The CDR3 here is CASRQGGEKLFF. As DNA, the CDR3 is TGTGCCAGCAGACAGGGGGGTGAAAAACTGTTTTTT. V is TRBV6-5 and J is TRBJ1-4; 8 positions agree with TRBD1. V dropped 6 bases and J dropped 7; count of bases not matched to a gene: 1. Per the germline V gene, CDR1 is MNHEY and CDR2 is SVGAGI. The CDR3 totals 12 residues.

The rearrangement uses TRBV19 and TRBJ2-7, with D maybe TRBD1 (6 bases). The V end was cut by 6 bases, the J end by 0 bases, with 12 bases between. The CDR3 length is 14 residues. From germline, CDR1 is LNHDA and CDR2 SQIVND (reference sequence). For the CDR3, the DNA is TGTGCCAGTAGGAAAACAGGGATCTCCTACGAGCAGTACTTC. It codes for CASRKTGISYEQYF.

The table lists this clone with a few counts. This chain uses TRBV6-5 with TRBJ1-2; 10 bases are a match to TRBD1. With 6 bases clipped from V and 8 bases from J, the junction kept 12 bases outside the gene matches. This CDR3 comprises 15 residues. The germline CDR1 and CDR2 sequences are MNHEY and SVGAGI. The CDR3 sequence is CASRPPGQGLGGYTF. CDR3 DNA: TGTGCCAGCAGGCCACCGGGACAGGGGTTGGGGGGCTACACCTTC.

The chain couples TRBV19 to TRBJ2-7; D might be TRBD1 (6 bases). V dropped 10 bases and J dropped 5 bases, with 18 bases sitting between them. This CDR3 has 13 amino acids. CDR1 is LNHDA and CDR2 is SQIVND in the germline V gene (reference sequence). The CDR3 sequence: CATRKTGQNEQYF. The CDR3 nucleotides are TGTGCCACCAGGAAAACAGGGCAGAACGAGCAGTACTTC.

The gene calls are TRBV6-6 and TRBJ2-7; TRBD2 aligns across 14 bases. This CDR3 has 16 residues. CDR1 is MNHNY and CDR2 is SVGAGI in the germline V gene (reference sequence). V was clipped by 6 bases and J by 3 bases; unmatched bases: 7. This CDR3 reads CASRDTGTSGSYEQYF. The CDR3 DNA is TGTGCCAGCAGGGATACAGGGACTAGCGGGAGCTACGAGCAGTACTTC.

This clone was observed a few times. The chain combines TRBV7-9 with TRBJ1-1, with 7 nucleotides matching TRBD1. Germline V gene lookup returns CDR1 SEHNR and CDR2 FQNEAQ (reference sequence). Unmatched junction bases numbered 6, after V lost 5 bases and J lost 0 bases. CDR3 length: 15 residues. This CDR3 is CASSPVGQMNTEAFF. In DNA, the CDR3 is TGTGCCAGCAGCCCAGTGGGACAGATGAACACTGAAGCTTTCTTT.

This rearrangement joins TRBV2 to TRBJ2-7; 15 positions match TRBD2. Germline CDR1 and CDR2: SNHLY and FYNNEI. This CDR3 region has 18 residues. V gave up 6 bases and J gave up 2 bases; unmatched junction bases: 11. CDR3 sequence (DNA): TGTGCCAGCAGACCCGGACTAGCGGGAGGGTTTAGGGCCTACGAGCAGTACTTC. Translated, it gives CASRPGLAGGFRAYEQYF.

This clone has just one count. V and J are TRBV7-3 and TRBJ2-1; 8 bases fit TRBD1. This CDR3 contains 16 residues. V lost 1 base and J lost 6; bases outside the gene matches: 8. Germline assignment: CDR1 SGHTA and CDR2 FQGTGA. In nucleotides, the CDR3 is TGTGCCAGCAGCTTAATATCAGGGGGCGTTGGCAATGAGCAGTTCTTC. It yields the protein CASSLISGGVGNEQFF.

This clone has a handful of counts. The gene calls are TRBV7-9 and TRBJ2-5; D might be TRBD2 (6 bases). Looked up from germline, CDR1 is SEHNR and CDR2 is FQNEAQ (reference sequence). This CDR3 region has 11 residues. The ends were cut back, 2 bases at V and 14 bases at J, with 12 bases in the middle. The CDR3: CASSLISGDYF. CDR3 nucleotide sequence: TGTGCCAGCAGCTTAATTAGCGGCGATTACTTC.

V is TRBV5-4 and J is TRBJ1-4; a possible D gene is TRBD1 (5 bases). The CDR3 consists of 15 residues. The germline CDR1 and CDR2 sequences are SGHNT and YYREEE (reference sequence). Trimming pared 0 bases from V and 3 bases from J, leaving 9 bases between. CDR3 sequence (DNA): TGTGCCAGCAGCTTGGGGGGGGTGTCTAATGAAAAACTGTTTTTT. As protein: CASSLGGVSNEKLFF.

The chain uses TRBV5-1 and TRBJ2-5, with 11 bases aligning to TRBD2. CDR1 SGHRS and CDR2 YFSETQ come from the germline V gene. The CDR3 sequence is 16 residues long. J was trimmed by 5 bases and V by 4 bases; bases with no gene match: 10. The CDR3 region is CASSPGASGRSETQYF. The CDR3 DNA sequence: TGCGCCAGCAGCCCGGGGGCTAGCGGGAGGTCGGAGACCCAGTACTTC.

This sequence joins TRBV9 and TRBJ1-4; possible D gene TRBD1, 6 bases. This CDR3 has 14 residues. CDR1 SGDLS and CDR2 YYNGEE come from the germline V gene. Trimming shortened V by 0 bases and J by 6 bases, and 9 bases separated the two germline ends. CDR3 protein: CASSVGGAHEKLFF. Written as DNA, the CDR3 is TGTGCCAGCAGCGTAGGGGGGGCGCATGAAAAACTGTTTTTT.

The gene calls are TRBV9 and TRBJ1-1, with D possibly being TRBD1 (5 bases). The CDR3 contains 15 residues. CDR1 SGDLS and CDR2 YYNGEE come from the germline V gene. The germline V and J ends were trimmed by 2 bases and 0 bases, with 11 bases remaining between them. The CDR3 DNA is TGTGCCAGCAGCGTCCAGGGTGCCCTGAACACTGAAGCTTTCTTT. It is translated as CASSVQGALNTEAFF. Variable domain in full (rest from reference TRBV9 and TRBJ1-1): DSGVTQTPKHLITATGQRVTLRCSPRSGDLSVYWYQQSLDQGLQFLIQYYNGEERAKGNILERFSAQQFPDLHSELNLSSLELGDSALYFCASSVQGALNTEAFFGQGTRLTVV.